This T cell receptor (beta chain) was captured in a study of siplizumab effects on memory and regulatory T cells. This CDR3 is 13 amino acids long. The germline V gene has CDR1 SGHTA and CDR2 FQGNSA. Trimming cost V 0 bases and J 7 bases, with 4 bases left between them. Data came from immunoSEQ multiplex PCR; TCRdb stores just in-frame clones and leaves some out. This sample has over 65,000 clones, with around 93% found just once. The source material was CD8+ T cells sorted from blood. The source of this sequence is a human donor in good health. V gene TRBV7-2 combines with J gene TRBJ1-6; D unresolved. The CDR3 nucleotides read TGTGCCAGCAGCTTAGCACAGAATTCACCCCTCCACTTT. This gives the protein CASSLAQNSPLHF.